This T cell receptor (beta chain) was sequenced in a study of shared clonotypes between healthy human individuals. Study results and caveats: Richness estimates generally favored naive over memory subsets. In several donors, about 5% of naive CD4 clonotypes appeared in common.

Trimming at V came to 8 bases and at J to 0 bases, leaving 7 bases not matched to a gene. Germline V lookup: CDR1 MDHEN, CDR2 SYDVKM. The CDR3 has 15 amino acids. The study drew all its donors from Caucasian adults living in Nashville, Tennessee. CD4+ cells were split into CD45RA+ naive and CD45RA-negative memory subsets. On this clone: Antigen specificity is unknown.

Libraries were prepared by immunoSEQ multiplex PCR; TCRdb keeps only in-frame clonotypes and omits some of them. Of hundreds of thousands of clones listed, about 80% are singletons. The V call is TRBV28, the J call TRBJ1-3; 7 bases map to TRBD1. Sequencing was done on a sample of memory CD4+ T cells sorted from blood. Subset specified: CD45RA-negative fraction. This receptor was obtained from a woman in her thirties in good health. CDR3 bases: TGTGCCAGCCACAGGGGATCCGTCTCTGGAAACACCATATATTTT. Its translation is CASHRGSVSGNTIYF.